This T cell receptor (beta chain) was captured in a study of shared clonotypes between healthy human individuals (dated by TCRdb to the early 2020s). At the level of the whole study: The cohort included three men and a couple of women between 18 and 49 years of age. For each donor, CD4 naive and CD4 memory were each run on three plates, CD8 naive on two plates, and CD8 memory on one plate. The study deeply sequenced blood TCR repertoires of about 5 healthy adults to estimate repertoire size and the extent of clonotype sharing between individuals. To increase sequencing depth and limit assay-specific biases, different laboratories used diverse techniques to prepare libraries and sequence TCR repertoires. Each donor's leukapheresis produced roughly between about 0.8 and 10 billion PBMCs.

Notes on this clone: The antigen it binds to is not known. It has no much larger one-base neighbor in the sample; base qualities were not kept.

Study-level results and caveats: Compared with non-shared clonotypes, the clonotypes found in all four sorted-subset donors had higher generation probabilities. Because the study included only a small number of donors, the genetic and exposure-history diversity represented was limited. Pairwise subsampling indicated that sequencing depth was expected to affect the degree of clonotype sharing among donors. Across a handful of donors, roughly 5% of naive CD4, roughly 3.8% of naive CD8, 2.3% of memory CD4, and approximately 0.42% of memory CD8 clonotypes were shared. Sampling was restricted to blood, and TCR repertoires in tissues likely differ from the TCR repertoires found in blood. Rarefaction of sorted-subset datasets indicated incomplete sequencing despite the large sequencing depth. Larger estimated clonotype richness was generally found for naive subsets than for memory subsets.

The donors were healthy, HIV-negative adults with no recently reported acute infections or vaccinations. All donors were Caucasian adults living in Nashville, Tennessee, USA. CD4+ T cells were enriched by magnetic negative selection; naive cells were then positively selected on CD45RA, and the negative fraction formed the memory subset. Blood was collected by leukapheresis, and PBMCs were isolated by Ficoll-Histopaque density gradient centrifugation and then cryopreserved in liquid nitrogen vapor phase. Analytical flow cytometry was used to check the purity and quantity of each magnetically sorted T cell population. Genomic DNA was isolated from every sorted fraction and measured by UV absorbance on a Nanodrop 2000c. Using the deep immunoSEQ assay, multiplex PCR amplified TCR CDR3 regions from genomic DNA. For each cell subset, the extracted genomic DNA was distributed evenly across all wells of several immunoSEQ 96-well plates, and each plate served as one replicate. For sorted subsets, 200 to 250 ng of genomic DNA, equivalent to 30,000 or so T cell genomes, went into each replicate PCR. The purified libraries were quantified using a Qubit 3.0 fluorometer, sized with a Bioanalyzer 2100, and then quantified again using the KAPA Library Quantification kit. Each immunoSEQ 96-well plate was sequenced on its own single-read 150-cycle Illumina NextSeq 550 flow cell. The paper's processing steps were these. The immunoSEQ output contained only junctional sequences without quality scores, so filtering could not match that applied to full-length reads. Sequences were annotated with PyIR, a Python wrapper for IgBLAST v1.9, and V/J genes and CDR3 were assigned using IMGT germline references. Reads were filtered out if the reads had weak V/J assignments (E-value above 1e-6), no CDR3, stop codons, out-of-frame junctions, or ambiguous translated residues. V3J clonotypes were defined as sequences sharing the same inferred V gene, J gene, and CDR3 amino acid sequence. The percentage overlap between two repertoires was calculated by dividing the number of shared unique clonotypes by the size of the smaller repertoire. Richness of each repertoire was evaluated using RTK rarefaction, the Chao1 estimator, and Recon v2.1 estimates of unobserved clonotypes. Generation probabilities were computed with OLGA for all TCRbeta clonotypes obtained by the gDNA method from a handful of donors. Sourced from immuneACCESS, this table was stored by TCRdb with only in-frame sequences that have V and J called. A share of the clones is absent; for the studies checked, an unresolved V gene accounts for under half, and the remainder has no known explanation. V, J and clone size were drawn from that table, and D and trimming were deduced from the DNA. The sample yields hundreds of thousands of clones; around 96% were counted once. The top ten clonotypes cover 0.06% of the sample.

There are 16 amino acids in the CDR3, from cysteine to phenylalanine inclusive. Only the CDR3 portion is preserved as DNA: 48 bases, with reading frame beginning at the first base. CDR1 is given as SGHVS and CDR2 as FQNEAQ, both from the germline V gene. V and J are trimmed by 1 base and 7 bases, and the gene matches miss 6 bases of the junction. This TCR was sampled from a woman in her twenties or thirties in good health. The chain is encoded by TRBV7-8 joined to TRBJ2-2, with 10 bases matching TRBD2. Sample: naive CD4+ T cells sorted from blood. Read against the paper, the sample's cell subset or site label means: CD45RA+ positively selected. This receptor carries the CDR3 CASSLVPAGGVGELFF. The bases read TGTGCCAGCAGCTTAGTACCAGCGGGAGGGGTCGGGGAGCTGTTTTTT.